These T cell receptor beta chains were read from a single sample in a study of blood T cell repertoires in COVID-19. Libraries were prepared by immunoSEQ multiplex PCR; TCRdb keeps only in-frame clonotypes and omits some of them. Of around 170,000 clones listed, 80% to 90% were seen once; the top ten hold approximately 15%. Sequencing input: peripheral blood. Receptors originate from a man younger than 40 with active or convalescent COVID-19. CDR3s include the opening cysteine and the closing phenylalanine or tryptophan. Each record gives: J gene, V gene, clone size, D gene, CDR3 protein, CDR3 DNA. D genes are given only for firm matches. For some rows the clone size is stated as once, few or many, or as a class when expanded; others skip it.

TRBJ2-5 | TRBV7-8 | . | . | CASSLLSLLSGLYSRETQYF | TGTGCCAGCAGCCTCCTCTCTCTCCTCTCTGGGTTGTACAGTAGAGAGACCCAGTACTTC
TRBJ1-5 | TRBV4-1 | . | TRBD1 | CASSPGTGTQPQHF | TGCGCCAGCAGCCCCGGGACAGGGACTCAGCCCCAGCATTTT
TRBJ2-3 | TRBV19 | . | TRBD1 | CASSVGTGTDTQYF | TGTGCCAGTAGTGTAGGGACAGGCACAGATACGCAGTATTTT
TRBJ1-6 | TRBV19 | few | . | CASSNREINSPLHF | TGTGCCAGTAGTAATCGGGAGATTAATTCACCCCTCCACTTT
TRBJ2-7 | TRBV4-3 | once | . | CASSSDLSSYEQYF | TGCGCCAGCAGCTCTGACTTGAGCTCCTACGAGCAGTACTTC
TRBJ2-1 | TRBV5-6 | . | . | CASSLSAAWNEQFF | TGTGCCAGCAGCTTGAGCGCAGCTTGGAATGAGCAGTTCTTC
TRBJ1-3 | TRBV5-4 | . | . | CASSSGDRRGGNTIYF | TGTGCCAGCAGCTCCGGGGACCGCAGGGGCGGAAACACCATATATTTT
TRBJ2-7 | TRBV6-5 | once | TRBD1 | CASSYAGTGGIYEQYF | TGTGCCAGCAGTTATGCCGGGACAGGGGGAATCTACGAGCAGTACTTC
TRBJ2-5 | TRBV11-3 | once | . | CASSAKGGGRETQYF | TGTGCCAGCAGCGCGAAGGGAGGCGGGCGGGAGACCCAGTACTTC
TRBJ1-5 | TRBV25-1 | . | . | CASSELKLSRQPQHF | TGTGCCAGCAGTGAATTAAAATTAAGCCGCCAGCCCCAGCATTTT
TRBJ1-2 | TRBV7-9 | . | . | CASSLGVGDGYGYTF | TGTGCCAGCAGCTTAGGGGTAGGAGACGGCTATGGCTACACCTTC
TRBJ1-6 | TRBV5-1 | . | . | CASSRDNSDNSPLHF | TGCGCCTCTAGCCGGGACAACTCGGACAATTCACCCCTCCACTTT
TRBJ1-3 | TRBV11-2 | once | TRBD1 | CASSSPDRGRNTIYF | TGTGCCAGCAGCTCACCGGACAGGGGTAGAAACACCATATATTTT
TRBJ1-4 | TRBV30 | . | . | CAWRPAGRGPTNEKLFF | TGTGCCTGGAGGCCGGCCGGAAGGGGCCCAACTAATGAAAAACTGTTTTTT
TRBJ2-1 | TRBV12-3/TRBV12-4 | . | TRBD2 | CASSRTSGAKQFF | TGTGCCAGCAGCCGGACTAGCGGGGCGAAGCAGTTCTTC
TRBJ2-1 | TRBV19 | . | TRBD2 | CASSNTGLAGDYNEQFF | TGTGCCAGTAGTAACACCGGGCTAGCGGGCGACTACAATGAGCAGTTCTTC
TRBJ2-3 | TRBV6-6 | . | TRBD1 | CASSNIPGQGGSGSTDTQYF | TGTGCCAGCAGCAATATTCCGGGACAGGGAGGCTCGGGAAGCACAGATACGCAGTATTTT
TRBJ1-3 | TRBV10-3 | . | . | CAISPSRNTIYF | TGTGCCATCAGTCCATCTAGAAACACCATATATTTT
TRBJ2-1 | TRBV27 | . | . | CASSLALEQFF | TGTGCCAGCAGTCTAGCTCTTGAGCAGTTCTTC
TRBJ2-5 | TRBV2 | . | . | CASSEAGAPGQETQYF | TGTGCCAGCAGTGAAGCGGGGGCGCCGGGTCAAGAGACCCAGTACTTC
TRBJ2-6 | TRBV19 | . | . | CASSRSTGEEVGANVLTF | TGTGCCAGTAGTAGGTCTACCGGGGAAGAAGTTGGGGCCAACGTCCTGACTTTC
TRBJ1-1 | TRBV18 | . | . | CASSGQRDTEAFF | TGTGCCAGCTCCGGACAGAGAGACACTGAAGCTTTCTTT
TRBJ2-1 | TRBV7-9 | many | . | CASSSWGDEQFF | TGTGCCAGCAGCTCCTGGGGGGATGAGCAGTTCTTC
TRBJ1-5 | TRBV19 | few | . | CASSPGGQFNQPQHF | TGTGCCAGTAGTCCTGGTGGACAGTTCAATCAGCCCCAGCATTTT
TRBJ2-4 | TRBV30 | . | TRBD1 | CAWTRDRVAKNIQYF | TGTGCCTGGACTCGGGACAGGGTGGCCAAAAACATTCAGTACTTC
TRBJ2-3 | TRBV2 | . | TRBD1 | CASSIGTGGTDTQYF | TGTGCCAGCAGCATAGGGACAGGGGGCACAGATACGCAGTATTTT
TRBJ2-2 | TRBV19 | . | TRBD1 | CASFDRGRRTGELFF | TGTGCCAGCTTTGACAGGGGGCGAAGAACCGGGGAGCTGTTTTTT
TRBJ2-3 | TRBV30 | . | . | CAWSVFRGADTQYF | TGTGCCTGGAGTGTATTCAGGGGCGCAGATACGCAGTATTTT
TRBJ1-2 | TRBV12-3/TRBV12-4 | . | . | CASTNTGSDGYTF | TGTGCCAGCACCAACACAGGGAGCGATGGCTACACCTTC
TRBJ1-1 | TRBV7-9 | few | . | CASSSPPTGVNTEAFF | TGTGCCAGCAGCTCCCCACCGACAGGTGTGAACACTGAAGCTTTCTTT
TRBJ2-7 | TRBV9 | . | TRBD2 | CASSPLAAFSYEQYF | TGTGCCAGCAGCCCACTAGCGGCCTTCTCCTACGAGCAGTACTTC
TRBJ1-2 | TRBV27 | . | . | CASSLSVWSGYTF | TGTGCCAGCAGTTTATCCGTTTGGAGCGGCTACACCTTC
TRBJ1-1 | TRBV10-1 | . | TRBD1 | CASSDQGATEAFF | TGCGCCAGCAGTGACCAGGGGGCGACTGAAGCTTTCTTT
TRBJ2-1 | TRBV5-6 | . | . | CASSSTAGAYNEQFF | TGTGCCAGCAGTAGCACGGCAGGGGCATACAATGAGCAGTTCTTC
TRBJ2-4 | TRBV18 | . | TRBD2 | CASSPLAGSAKNIQYF | TGTGCCAGCTCACCACTAGCGGGAAGTGCCAAAAACATTCAGTACTTC
TRBJ2-7 | TRBV24-1 | . | . | CATSAGSGYEQYF | TGTGCCACCAGTGCAGGGAGCGGGTACGAGCAGTACTTC
TRBJ2-1 | TRBV11-2 | once | TRBD1 | CASSALQGTYNEQFF | TGTGCCAGCTCGGCCCTACAGGGGACATACAATGAGCAGTTCTTC